Listed below are T cell receptor beta chains from one sample, sequenced in a study of persistence of HIV-infected CD4 T cells. These receptors' targets are unknown. Data came from immunoSEQ multiplex PCR; TCRdb stores just in-frame clones and leaves some out. Counted here are under 15,000 clones, about 65% occurring once; the ten biggest clones make up approximately 17%. Sequencing was performed on CD4+ T cells sorted from PBMCs after 18-hour stimulation, taken from a patient who received antiretroviral therapy. Every receptor here comes from an adult man with HIV who was CMV-seropositive. The CDR3 runs from the conserved cysteine through the conserved F or W. A D gene is named only where the DNA matches it firmly. Size values are once, few and many counts, or a class for expanded clones, and some rows have none.

-	TRBV24-1	-	TRBJ1-2	CATSDPGAGYTF	TGTGCCACCAGTGACCCAGGGGCCGGCTACACCTTC
TRBD1	TRBV6-2/TRBV6-3	few	TRBJ2-7	CASSYSPPTGLYYEQYF	TGTGCCAGCAGTTACTCTCCGCCGACAGGGCTCTACTACGAGCAGTACTTC
TRBD1	TRBV5-5	-	TRBJ1-1	CASSLRTGFTNTEAFF	TGTGCCAGCAGCTTGAGGACAGGGTTTACGAACACTGAAGCTTTCTTT
-	TRBV21-1	-	TRBJ2-6	CASSKALRTPKVGRTGANVLTF	TGTGCCAGCAGCAAAGCGCTTCGTACACCGAAAGTGGGAAGAACTGGGGCCAACGTCCTGACTTTC
TRBD2	TRBV6-5	-	TRBJ2-7	CASSPEAGGGYEQYF	TGTGCCAGCAGCCCAGAGGCGGGGGGCGGGTACGAGCAGTACTTC
-	TRBV9	-	TRBJ2-7	CASSPHGEGSGGREQYF	TGTGCCAGCAGCCCACACGGAGAGGGATCCGGAGGGAGGGAGCAGTACTTC
-	TRBV5-4	-	TRBJ1-1	CASSRMGANTEAFF	TGTGCCAGCAGCAGGATGGGGGCGAACACTGAAGCTTTCTTT
-	TRBV5-5	few	TRBJ1-1	CASSVTGTQGNTEAFF	TGTGCCAGCAGCGTCACCGGGACACAAGGAAACACTGAAGCTTTCTTT
-	TRBV5-1	few	TRBJ1-2	CASSQGGGHYGYTF	TGCGCCAGCAGCCAAGGAGGGGGACACTATGGCTACACCTTC
-	TRBV2	few	TRBJ1-2	CASRTTANYGYTF	TGTGCCAGCAGGACGACGGCGAACTATGGCTACACCTTC
-	TRBV27	-	TRBJ1-2	CASSLFQGYGYTF	TGTGCCAGCAGTTTATTCCAGGGTTATGGCTACACCTTC
-	TRBV10-3	-	TRBJ2-2	CATHRDTSPGELFF	TGTGCCACGCACCGGGACACCTCGCCCGGGGAGCTGTTTTTT
-	TRBV9	-	TRBJ2-3	CASSVDEGENTDTQYF	TGTGCCAGCAGCGTAGACGAGGGGGAGAACACAGATACGCAGTATTTT
-	TRBV5-8	-	TRBJ2-3	CASSSLALESADTQYF	TGTGCCAGCAGCTCCTTAGCCCTAGAGAGCGCAGATACGCAGTATTTT
TRBD1	TRBV28	-	TRBJ1-5	CALQGIGNQPQHF	TGTGCCTTACAGGGGATAGGCAATCAGCCCCAGCATTTT
-	TRBV19	-	TRBJ2-6	CASHPGRSLGGANVLTF	TGTGCCAGTCATCCCGGACGGTCGCTGGGAGGGGCCAACGTCCTGACTTTC
TRBD2	TRBV2	-	TRBJ2-3	CASRYSGGSTDTQYF	TGTGCCAGCAGGTATAGCGGGGGGAGCACAGATACGCAGTATTTT
-	TRBV25-1	-	TRBJ1-3	CASISLGNTIYF	TGTGCCAGCATTTCGTTGGGAAACACCATATATTTT
TRBD1	TRBV10-2	-	TRBJ1-2	CASSGGTGGQRGSYGYTF	TGCGCCAGCAGTGGTGGGACAGGGGGCCAGAGAGGTAGCTATGGCTACACCTTC
-	TRBV10-1	-	TRBJ2-1	CAINRDVEQFF	TGCGCCATAAACAGGGATGTTGAGCAGTTCTTC
-	TRBV7-8	-	TRBJ1-2	CASSLQYYGYTF	TGTGCCAGCAGCTTGCAGTACTATGGCTACACCTTC
-	TRBV19	-	TRBJ1-4	CASSIVQEREKLFF	TGTGCCAGTAGTATAGTCCAGGAACGAGAAAAACTGTTTTTT
-	TRBV6-5	once	TRBJ1-4	CASRVTGATNEKLFF	TGTGCCAGCAGAGTGACAGGTGCAACTAATGAAAAACTGTTTTTT
-	TRBV4-2	few	TRBJ2-3	CASSPLAGAVGTQYF	TGTGCCAGCAGCCCTCTAGCAGGGGCCGTAGGTACGCAGTATTTT
-	TRBV10-2	-	TRBJ1-1	CASSEQGGETEAFF	TGCGCCAGCAGTGAGCAGGGCGGGGAAACTGAAGCTTTCTTT
TRBD2	TRBV3-1/TRBV3-2	-	TRBJ2-3	CASPPDGSGGTSSTDTQYF	TGTGCCAGCCCCCCTGATGGTAGCGGGGGTACCTCTAGCACAGATACGCAGTATTTT
-	TRBV12-3/TRBV12-4	-	TRBJ2-1	CATGSSYNEQFF	TGTGCCACCGGGTCTTCCTACAATGAGCAGTTCTTC
TRBD2	TRBV7-2	-	TRBJ2-3	CASSLVSGGADTQYF	TGTGCCAGCAGCTTAGTTAGCGGGGGGGCGGATACGCAGTATTTT
TRBD1	TRBV5-1	-	TRBJ2-1	CASSTGQGASSYNEQFF	TGCGCCAGCAGCACGGGACAGGGGGCTTCCTCCTACAATGAGCAGTTCTTC